The clone carrying this T cell receptor beta chain was detected a few times. Antigen: not known. What was amplified from RNA transcripts were TCR beta CDR3 regions. RT-PCR in the first round (using the HTBI primer set) targeted the TCR CDR3. TCRdb re-derived calls from the multiplex PCR reads in MiXCR, one entry per CDR3 protein. This table has hundreds of thousands of distinct CDR3 sequences, about 14% appearing once. This sample was taken from a study of T cells in Graves' hyperthyroidism and ophthalmopathy. It was uncontrolled infection, other autoimmune disease, pregnancy or lactation that excluded patients. 10 ml of fresh peripheral blood supplied the PBMCs. Study-wide results and limits: Among clonotypes expanded in thyroid above 0.001, most were also found in blood.

Germline V CDR1 and CDR2: SGHTA, FQGNSA. The CDR3 is 20 residues long. V was pared by 5 bases and J by 6 bases, with 17 bases of the junction left unmatched. The chain recombines TRBV7-2 with TRBJ2-2, with TRBD2 matching over 14 bases. The sequencing sample was made of blood. This clonotype was sampled from a woman between 45 and 65 years old with Graves' ophthalmopathy. The CDR3 protein is CASSLKPGLAGVIFAGELFF. The CDR3 DNA reads as TGTGCCAGCAGCCTCAAACCGGGACTAGCGGGAGTAATCTTTGCCGGGGAGCTGTTTTTT. Complete variable domain (other parts from reference TRBV7-2 and TRBJ2-2): GAGVSQSPSNKVTEKGKDVELRCDPISGHTALYWYRQSLGQGLEFLIYFQGNSAPDKSGLPSDRFSAERTGGSVSTLTIQRTQQEDSAVYLCASSLKPGLAGVIFAGELFFGEGSRLTVL.